This T cell receptor beta chain was sequenced in a study of T cells in Graves' hyperthyroidism and ophthalmopathy. As for the study in general: Peripheral blood was collected at initial diagnosis, before any treatment.

RNA transcripts were the template for amplifying TCR beta CDR3 regions. The HTBI primer set served for first-round RT-PCR of the TCR CDR3. In TCRdb, the multiplex PCR reads were re-called with MiXCR into one record per CDR3 protein. The data show roughly 750,000 distinct CDR3 sequences, with around 15% seen just once and roughly 8% held by the top ten. Findings of the study overall: Most thyroid clonotypes expanded above 0.001 were also detected in blood.

Concerning this clonotype: Its antigen is not known.

V shed 0 bases, J shed 5 bases, and the junction held 7 bases outside the gene matches. The germline gives CDR1 MNHNY, CDR2 SVGAGI (reference sequence). The CDR3 covers 17 residues. The sequence was obtained from a young man with Graves' hyperthyroidism. The chain links TRBV6-6 to TRBJ2-5; TRBD2 matches at 12 bases. Specimen: blood. CDR3 sequence (DNA): TGTGCCAGCAGTTACTCGGCTAGCGGGAGGGCCGTGGAGACCCAGTACTTC. Protein product: CASSYSASGRAVETQYF.